This T cell receptor beta chain was captured by sequencing in a study of Ad26.COV2.S vaccination and SARS-CoV-2 variants. Looking at the study overall: COV1001, an Ad26.COV2.S trial, supplied this vaccine-arm donor. Intramuscular Ad26.COV2.S at 5x10^10 or 1x10^11 viral particles. The study's findings and limits: It was found that vaccine and placebo recipients had similar non-spike TCR breadth.

Sequenced by immunoSEQ multiplex PCR; TCRdb stores in-frame clones only, minus some. The sample shows approximately 280,000 clones, around 87% of them seen only once. The V end lost 4 bases, the J end lost 6 bases, and 13 bases lay between the germline ends. CDR1 SGHRS and CDR2 YFSETQ come from the germline V gene. The CDR3 is 13 residues long. About this clone itself: Its antigen remains unidentified.

As for treatment: over 15 received Ad26.COV2.S at low or high dose, single or two shots; about 5 received placebo; per-sample allocation not given. Collection of the samples took place on day 63 after the first injection of vaccine or placebo. The origin of this receptor is a person between 18 and 59 years old who received the Ad26.COV2.S COVID-19 vaccine or a placebo. The V and J genes are TRBV5-1 and TRBJ1-1, with D possibly matching TRBD1 (5 bases). Source: peripheral blood, taken in a trial of Ad26.COV2.S vaccine versus placebo. In DNA, the CDR3 is TGCGCCAGCAGCCTAGCCCAGGGTGCTGAAGCTTTCTTT. Protein: CASSLAQGAEAFF.